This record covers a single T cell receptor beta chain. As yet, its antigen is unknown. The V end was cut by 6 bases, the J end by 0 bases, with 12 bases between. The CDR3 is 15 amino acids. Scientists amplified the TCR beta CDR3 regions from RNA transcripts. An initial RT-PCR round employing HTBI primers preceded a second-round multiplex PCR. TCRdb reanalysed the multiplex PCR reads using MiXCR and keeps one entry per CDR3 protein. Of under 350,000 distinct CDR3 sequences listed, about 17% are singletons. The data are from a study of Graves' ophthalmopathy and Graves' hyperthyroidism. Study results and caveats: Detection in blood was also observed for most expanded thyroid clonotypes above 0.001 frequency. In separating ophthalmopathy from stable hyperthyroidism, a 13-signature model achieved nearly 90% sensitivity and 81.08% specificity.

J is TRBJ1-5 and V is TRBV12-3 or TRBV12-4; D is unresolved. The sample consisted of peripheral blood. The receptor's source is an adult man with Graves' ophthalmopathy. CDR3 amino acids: CASSPDLDSNQPQHF. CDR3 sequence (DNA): TGTGCCAGCAGCCCTGACCTCGATAGCAATCAGCCCCAGCATTTT.